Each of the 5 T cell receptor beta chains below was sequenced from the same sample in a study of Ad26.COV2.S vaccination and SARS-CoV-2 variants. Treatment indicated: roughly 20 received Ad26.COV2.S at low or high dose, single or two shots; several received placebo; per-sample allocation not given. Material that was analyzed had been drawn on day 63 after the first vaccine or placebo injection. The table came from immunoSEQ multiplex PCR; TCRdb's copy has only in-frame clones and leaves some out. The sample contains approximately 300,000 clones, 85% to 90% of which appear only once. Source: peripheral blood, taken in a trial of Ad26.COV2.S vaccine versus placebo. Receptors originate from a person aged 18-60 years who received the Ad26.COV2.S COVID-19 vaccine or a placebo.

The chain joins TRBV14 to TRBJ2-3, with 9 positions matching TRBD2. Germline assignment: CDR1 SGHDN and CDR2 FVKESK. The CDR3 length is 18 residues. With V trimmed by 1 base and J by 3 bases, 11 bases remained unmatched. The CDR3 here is CASSQVVGGGAGTDTQYF. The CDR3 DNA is TGTGCCAGCAGCCAAGTCGTGGGCGGGGGGGCCGGAACAGATACGCAGTATTTT.

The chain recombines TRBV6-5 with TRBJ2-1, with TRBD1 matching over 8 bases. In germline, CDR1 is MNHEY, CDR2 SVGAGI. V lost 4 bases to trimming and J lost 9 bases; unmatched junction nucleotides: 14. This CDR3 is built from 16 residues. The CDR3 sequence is CASSSRTGRKSSEQFF. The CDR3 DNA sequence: TGTGCCAGCAGTTCGCGGACAGGGAGGAAATCGAGTGAGCAGTTCTTC.

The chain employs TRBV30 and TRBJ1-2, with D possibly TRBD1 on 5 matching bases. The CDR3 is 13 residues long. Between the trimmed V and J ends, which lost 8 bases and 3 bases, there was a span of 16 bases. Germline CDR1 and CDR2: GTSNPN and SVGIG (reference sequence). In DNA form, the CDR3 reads TGTGCCGGGGACGCCTGGGATGACTATGGCTACACCTTC. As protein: CAGDAWDDYGYTF. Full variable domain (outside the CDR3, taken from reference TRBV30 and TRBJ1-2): SQTIHQWPATLVQPVGSPLSLECTVEGTSNPNLYWYRQAAGRGLQLLFYSVGIGQISSEVPQNLSASRPQDRQFILSSKKLLLSDSGFYLCAGDAWDDYGYTFGSGTRLTVV.

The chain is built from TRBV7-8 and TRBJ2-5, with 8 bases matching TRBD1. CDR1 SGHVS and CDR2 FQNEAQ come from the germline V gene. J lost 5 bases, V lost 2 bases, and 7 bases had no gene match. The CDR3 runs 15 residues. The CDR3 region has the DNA TGTGCCAGCAGCTTACAGGGGGCGCGAGGGGAGACCCAGTACTTC. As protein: CASSLQGARGETQYF.

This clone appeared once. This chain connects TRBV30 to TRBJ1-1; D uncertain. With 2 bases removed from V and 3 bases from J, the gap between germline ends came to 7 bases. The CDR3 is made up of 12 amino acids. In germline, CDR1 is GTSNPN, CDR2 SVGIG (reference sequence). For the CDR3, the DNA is TGTGCCTGGAGTAGACCCTACACTGAAGCTTTCTTT. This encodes CAWSRPYTEAFF.